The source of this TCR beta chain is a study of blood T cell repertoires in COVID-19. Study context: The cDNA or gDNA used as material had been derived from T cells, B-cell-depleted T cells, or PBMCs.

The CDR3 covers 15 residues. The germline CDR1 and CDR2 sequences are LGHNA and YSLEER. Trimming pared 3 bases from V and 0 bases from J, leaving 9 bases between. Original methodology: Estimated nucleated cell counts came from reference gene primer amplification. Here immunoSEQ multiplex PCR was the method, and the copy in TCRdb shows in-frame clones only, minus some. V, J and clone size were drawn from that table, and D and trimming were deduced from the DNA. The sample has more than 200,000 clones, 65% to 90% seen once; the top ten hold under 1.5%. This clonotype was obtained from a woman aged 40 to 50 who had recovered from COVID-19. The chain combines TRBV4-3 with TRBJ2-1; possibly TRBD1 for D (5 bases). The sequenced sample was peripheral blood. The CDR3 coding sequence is TGCGCCAGCAGCCAGCGACAGAGCTCCTACAATGAGCAGTTCTTC. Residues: CASSQRQSSYNEQFF.